This entry concerns a single TCR beta chain. This same CDR3 is encoded by further DNA sequences in the sample. These data are taken from a study of cytomegalovirus exposure and HLA in healthy donors. Researchers ran the PCR with 60 Vbeta and 13 Jbeta primers. Sequencing was performed with immunoSEQ multiplex PCR; in TCRdb, only in-frame clones are kept and a portion is missing. This sample has about 43,000 clones, with 45% to 60% found just once. The source is a man in his sixties in good health and CMV-seronegative. Material for sequencing was PBMCs.

CDR3 DNA: TGTGCCTGGAGTGTCGGTGGCTCTGGGGCCAACGTCCTGACTTTC. Amino acids: CAWSVGGSGANVLTF. This chain connects TRBV30 to TRBJ2-6; the D is unclear. V dropped 0 bases and J dropped 0 bases, with 6 bases sitting between them. The germline gives CDR1 GTSNPN, CDR2 SVGIG (reference sequence). CDR3 length: 15 amino acids.